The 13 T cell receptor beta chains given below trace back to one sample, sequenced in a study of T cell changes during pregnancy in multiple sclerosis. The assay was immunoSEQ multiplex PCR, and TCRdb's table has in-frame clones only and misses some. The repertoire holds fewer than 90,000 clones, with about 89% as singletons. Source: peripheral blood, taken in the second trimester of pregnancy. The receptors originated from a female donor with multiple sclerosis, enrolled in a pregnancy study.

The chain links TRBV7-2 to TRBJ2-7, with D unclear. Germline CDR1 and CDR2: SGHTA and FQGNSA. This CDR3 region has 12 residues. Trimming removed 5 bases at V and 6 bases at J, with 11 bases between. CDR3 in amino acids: CASSLPPGEQYF. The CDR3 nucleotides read TGTGCCAGCAGCCTGCCGCCGGGCGAGCAGTACTTC.

In DNA, the CDR3 is TGTGCCAGCAGCTCGTACGAGGGTCATAAGACTGAAGCTTTCTTT. Its translation is CASSSYEGHKTEAFF. This sequence joins TRBV5-4 and TRBJ1-1; no firm D call. The CDR3 is made up of 15 amino acids. The germline V gene encodes CDR1 SGHNT and CDR2 YYREEE (reference sequence). The V end was cut by 3 bases, the J end by 5 bases, with 17 bases between.

The CDR3 nucleotides read TGTGCCAGCAGCCCCCCGGGACTAGCGGCCGGTGAGCAGTTCTTC. Translating it yields CASSPPGLAAGEQFF. The chain joins TRBV7-8 to TRBJ2-1; 11 nucleotides match TRBD2. The CDR3 is 15 residues long. Germline-derived CDR1 and CDR2 are SGHVS and FQNEAQ. With 5 bases clipped from V and 9 bases from J, the junction kept 9 bases outside the gene matches.

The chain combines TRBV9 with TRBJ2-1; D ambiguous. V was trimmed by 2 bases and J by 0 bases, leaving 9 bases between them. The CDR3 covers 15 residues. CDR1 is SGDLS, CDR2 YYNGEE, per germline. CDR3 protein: CASSVSGSSYNEQFF. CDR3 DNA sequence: TGTGCCAGCAGCGTCTCGGGTAGCTCCTACAATGAGCAGTTCTTC.

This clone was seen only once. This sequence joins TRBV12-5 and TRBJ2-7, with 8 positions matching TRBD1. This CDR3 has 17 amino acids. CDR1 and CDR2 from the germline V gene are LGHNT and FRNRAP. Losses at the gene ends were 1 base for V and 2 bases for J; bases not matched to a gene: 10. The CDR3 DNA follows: TGTGCTAGTGGTTTGGCGCTCCCGGGACAGGTGGCCTACGAGCAGTACTTC. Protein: CASGLALPGQVAYEQYF.

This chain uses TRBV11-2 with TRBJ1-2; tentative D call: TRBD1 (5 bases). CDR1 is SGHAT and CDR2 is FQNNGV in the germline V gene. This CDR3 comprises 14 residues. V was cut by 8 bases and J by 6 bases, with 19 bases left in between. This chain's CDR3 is CASGLAGRTDGYTF. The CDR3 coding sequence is TGTGCCAGCGGGTTGGCAGGGAGGACGGATGGCTACACCTTC.

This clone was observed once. CDR3 coding DNA: TGTGCCAGCAGACTAGCGGGGGCCTCAGATACGCAGTATTTT. It translates to CASRLAGASDTQYF. This rearrangement joins TRBV6-5 to TRBJ2-3; TRBD2 agrees at 11 bases. Germline V CDR1 and CDR2: MNHEY, SVGAGI. This CDR3 has 14 amino acids. V shed 6 bases and J 4 bases; nucleotides not matched to a gene: 3.

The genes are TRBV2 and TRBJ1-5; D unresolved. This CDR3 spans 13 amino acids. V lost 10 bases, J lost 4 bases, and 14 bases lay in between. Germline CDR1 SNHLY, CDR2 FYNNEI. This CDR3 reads CATAPGGNQPQHF. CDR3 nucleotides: TGTGCCACCGCTCCAGGAGGGAATCAGCCCCAGCATTTT.

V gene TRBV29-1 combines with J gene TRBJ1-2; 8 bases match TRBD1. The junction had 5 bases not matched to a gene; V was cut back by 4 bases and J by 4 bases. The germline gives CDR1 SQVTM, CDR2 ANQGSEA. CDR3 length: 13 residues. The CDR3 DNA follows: TGCAGCGTTGGAGGACAGGGCGGCTATGGCTACACCTTC. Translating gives CSVGGQGGYGYTF.

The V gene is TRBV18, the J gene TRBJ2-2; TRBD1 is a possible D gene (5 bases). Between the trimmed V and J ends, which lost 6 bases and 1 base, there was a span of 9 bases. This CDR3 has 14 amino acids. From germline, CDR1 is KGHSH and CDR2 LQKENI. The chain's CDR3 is CASSPDRNTGELFF. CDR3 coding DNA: TGTGCCAGCTCTCCAGACAGGAACACCGGGGAGCTGTTTTTT.

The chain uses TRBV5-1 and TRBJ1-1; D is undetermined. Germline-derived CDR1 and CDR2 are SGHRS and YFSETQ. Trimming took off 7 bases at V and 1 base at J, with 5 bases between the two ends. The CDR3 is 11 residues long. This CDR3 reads CASAANTEAFF. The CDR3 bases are TGCGCCAGCGCGGCGAACACTGAAGCTTTCTTT.

The CDR3 DNA follows: TGCAGCGTTAGGACAGGGGGAAGCTACGAGCAGTACTTC. Translated, it gives CSVRTGGSYEQYF. This rearrangement joins TRBV29-1 to TRBJ2-7, with 10 bases that match TRBD1. The CDR3 sequence is 13 residues long. Germline trimming cut 5 bases from V and 3 bases from J; bases unmatched to any gene: 4. The germline V gene encodes CDR1 SQVTM and CDR2 ANQGSEA.

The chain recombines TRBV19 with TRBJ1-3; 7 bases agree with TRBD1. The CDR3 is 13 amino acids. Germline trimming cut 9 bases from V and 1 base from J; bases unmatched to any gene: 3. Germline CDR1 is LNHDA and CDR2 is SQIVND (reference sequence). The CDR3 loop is CASGRGSGNTIYF. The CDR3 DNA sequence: TGTGCCAGCGGCAGGGGGTCTGGAAACACCATATATTTT.